This entry lists 23 T cell receptor beta chains sequenced from one sample in a study of shared clonotypes between healthy human individuals. Assay: immunoSEQ multiplex PCR; the TCRdb copy retains only in-frame clones and omits some. The sample records around 650,000 clones, about 96% being singletons. Naive CD8 cells lacked CD45RO, underwent positive selection for CCR7 and left out terminally differentiated effector memory CD45RA+ cells. The sample consisted of naive CD8+ T cells sorted from blood. These receptors originate from a woman in her 30s in good health.

The V and J genes are TRBV28 and TRBJ2-1; the D gene is possibly TRBD1 (5 bases). V gave up 5 bases and J gave up 4 bases, with 12 bases separating them. Germline CDR1 MDHEN, CDR2 SYDVKM. This CDR3 is built from 14 residues. The CDR3, as DNA: TGTGCCAGCAGTCTTTCCGCAGGGTACAATGAGCAGTTCTTC. Translated: CASSLSAGYNEQFF.

A remark on this clone: Other DNA sequences from this sample encode an identical CDR3 as well. The rearrangement joins TRBV9 to TRBJ2-3; D is perhaps TRBD1 or TRBD2 (7 bases each). The V gene's germline CDR1 is SGDLS and CDR2 YYNGEE. V was trimmed by 0 bases and J by 1 base, leaving 12 bases between them. The CDR3 extends over 16 amino acids. CDR3 residues: CASSVAGGGGTDTQYF. CDR3 bases: TGTGCCAGCAGCGTAGCAGGGGGGGGAGGCACAGATACGCAGTATTTT.

As concerns this clone: The identical CDR3 is also encoded by other nucleotide sequences in the sample. The J gene is TRBJ2-1, the V gene TRBV20-1; D is unclear. Germline CDR1 reads DFQATT; CDR2 reads SNEGSKA (reference sequence). With 2 bases removed from V and 9 bases from J, the gap between germline ends came to 8 bases. This CDR3 has 11 amino acids. The CDR3 region is CSARLVAEQFF. The CDR3 DNA reads as TGCAGTGCTAGACTAGTCGCTGAGCAGTTCTTC.

The table lists this clone with a count of one. This chain connects TRBV7-9 to TRBJ2-1, with D possibly being TRBD1 (6 bases). Germline lookup yields CDR1 SEHNR and CDR2 FQNEAQ (reference sequence). V lost 2 bases and J 8 bases, leaving 13 bases between the germline ends. The CDR3 has 14 residues. This chain's CDR3 is CASSLWQGIHEQFF. In DNA, the CDR3 is TGTGCCAGCAGCTTATGGCAGGGGATCCATGAGCAGTTCTTC.

This clone was seen once. This chain links TRBV30 with TRBJ2-3; 8 nucleotides line up with TRBD2. With 0 bases clipped from V and 0 bases from J, the junction kept 8 bases outside the gene matches. Germline V gene sequence: CDR1 GTSNPN, CDR2 SVGIG (reference sequence). This CDR3 has 17 residues. The CDR3 region is CAWSVRLGLASTDTQYF. In DNA, the CDR3 is TGTGCCTGGAGTGTACGACTTGGACTAGCAAGCACAGATACGCAGTATTTT.

The rearrangement links TRBV5-4 to TRBJ1-1; D might be TRBD1 (5 bases). Trimming left V 5 bases short and J 1 base short, with 9 bases between. The CDR3 is made up of 13 amino acids. CDR1 and CDR2 (germline): SGHNT, YYREEE (reference sequence). DNA for the CDR3: TGTGCCAGCAGAGGGACGGCGAACACTGAAGCTTTCTTT. Its translation: CASRGTANTEAFF. The whole variable domain, filled in from reference TRBV5-4 and TRBJ1-1, reads ETGVTQSPTHLIKTRGQQVTLRCSSQSGHNTVSWYQQALGQGPQFIFQYYREEENGRGNFPPRFSGLQFPNYSSELNVNALELDDSALYLCASRGTANTEAFFGQGTRLTVV.

The chain carries TRBV7-9 and TRBJ1-2, with unresolved D. V shed 3 bases and J shed 8 bases, with 16 bases lying between them. Germline assignment: CDR1 SEHNR and CDR2 FQNEAQ (reference sequence). The CDR3 runs 14 residues. CDR3 loop: CASSFGGRVKGYTF. Here the CDR3 DNA reads TGTGCCAGCAGCTTCGGTGGCCGGGTGAAGGGCTACACCTTC.

Worth noting for this clone: This same CDR3 is encoded by further DNA sequences in the sample. V usage is TRBV6-1 and J usage is TRBJ2-1; 7 positions match TRBD2. The V gene's germline CDR1 is MNHNS and CDR2 SASEGT. CDR3 size: 15 residues. The ends lost 1 base at V and 2 bases at J; junction bases unmatched: 2. The CDR3 reads CASSEGLAAYNEQFF. DNA of the CDR3: TGTGCCAGCAGTGAAGGGCTAGCGGCCTACAATGAGCAGTTCTTC.

The chain employs TRBV5-6 and TRBJ1-2; no firm D call. CDR1 is SGHDT and CDR2 is YYEEEE in the germline V gene. Trimming took 1 base from V and 6 from J, leaving 10 bases between them. The CDR3 loop spans 13 amino acids. CDR3 DNA: TGTGCCAGCAGCTTGTCAGTCGACAATGGCTACACCTTC. Translation gives CASSLSVDNGYTF.

The count of this clone is one. This chain links TRBV14 with TRBJ2-2, with D unclear. The length of the CDR3 is 15 residues. V lost 1 base and J lost 6, with 12 bases in between. The V gene's germline CDR1 is SGHDN and CDR2 FVKESK. CDR3 bases: TGTGCCAGCAGCCAAGTTCCTGGTTCTCCCGGGGAGCTGTTTTTT. It specifies CASSQVPGSPGELFF.

V gene TRBV5-6 combines with J gene TRBJ2-3, with D unresolved. The V gene lost 0 bases and the J gene lost 8 bases, with 16 bases spanning the gap. The germline V gene encodes CDR1 SGHDT and CDR2 YYEEEE. The CDR3 consists of 15 residues. The CDR3 DNA is TGTGCCAGCAGCTTGGAGATGGATCTGCCCTTTACGCAGTATTTT. It codes for CASSLEMDLPFTQYF.

This chain uses TRBV5-8 with TRBJ2-1, with D possibly matching TRBD2 (6 bases). The CDR3 loop spans 17 amino acids. V gave up 2 bases and J gave up 2 bases, with 17 bases separating them. The V gene's germline CDR1 is SGHTS and CDR2 YDEGEE. The CDR3 is CASSFPEWEAAYNEQFF. In DNA form, the CDR3 reads TGTGCCAGCAGCTTCCCCGAATGGGAGGCGGCCTACAATGAGCAGTTCTTC.

CDR3 loop: CASSLPRAGKNTEAFF. As DNA, the CDR3 is TGTGCCAGCAGTCTCCCGCGGGCCGGTAAAAACACTGAAGCTTTCTTT. This chain connects TRBV28 to TRBJ1-1; D ambiguous. The germline gives CDR1 MDHEN, CDR2 SYDVKM. The CDR3 has 16 residues. The V end lost 5 bases, the J end lost 2 bases, and 18 bases lay between the germline ends.

The V gene is TRBV7-2, the J gene TRBJ2-3; the match to TRBD2 covers 12 bases. The CDR3 sequence is 15 residues long. From germline, CDR1 is SGHTA and CDR2 FQGNSA. The V segment lost 4 bases and the J segment 5 bases; nucleotides outside the gene matches: 4. CDR3 region: CASSSGLAGLDTQYF. CDR3 DNA: TGTGCCAGCAGCTCCGGACTAGCGGGATTAGATACGCAGTATTTT.

To note about this clone: Because the CDR3 is missing its conserved closing phenylalanine or tryptophan, this is likely a read error. No DNA is shown, since the ends of the CDR3 on it are uncertain; the CDR3 is the one TCRdb lists. CDR3 residues: CASSPKGGIFGG. The chain has TRBV6-1 and TRBJ2-7; TRBD2 is the table's D call and was not checked against the DNA. The CDR3 spans 12 residues, counting both ends. The V gene's germline CDR1 is MNHNS and CDR2 SASEGT.

The chain has TRBV5-6 and TRBJ2-7; tentatively, D is TRBD2 (6 bases). V shed 0 bases and J shed 4 bases, with 8 bases lying between them. This CDR3 contains 13 residues. CDR1 SGHDT and CDR2 YYEEEE come from the germline V gene. The CDR3 reads CASSLVADYEQYF. Written as DNA, the CDR3 is TGTGCCAGCAGCTTGGTAGCGGATTACGAGCAGTACTTC. Based on the CDR3 plus reference TRBV5-6 and TRBJ2-7, the full variable domain is DAGVTQSPTHLIKTRGQQVTLRCSPKSGHDTVSWYQQALGQGPQFIFQYYEEEERQRGNFPDRFSGHQFPNYSSELNVNALLLGDSALYLCASSLVADYEQYFGPGTRLTVT.

The chain has TRBV19 and TRBJ2-5, with 12 bases matching TRBD1. The DNA end is more similar to TRBJ2-7, so the J call may be wrong. Germline V CDR1 and CDR2: LNHDA, SQIVND (reference sequence). The CDR3 sequence is 12 residues long. The CDR3 coding sequence is TGTGCCATCGGGACAGGGGGCGACGAGCAGTACTTC. Protein sequence: CAIGTGGDEQYF.

The gene calls are TRBV19 and TRBJ2-1; D is perhaps TRBD1 or TRBD2 (5 bases each). Germline V lookup: CDR1 LNHDA, CDR2 SQIVND (reference sequence). Deletions cut 4 bases from V and 7 bases from J, with 20 bases between. CDR3 length equals 16 residues. CDR3 DNA: TGTGCCAGTAGTACCCTATCTTGGGGGAGCATGAATGAGCAGTTCTTC. Translation: CASSTLSWGSMNEQFF.

On this clone: Other DNA sequences from this sample encode an identical CDR3 as well. This sequence joins TRBV7-9 and TRBJ1-5; TRBD1 aligns across 8 bases. CDR1 and CDR2 from the germline V gene are SEHNR and FQNEAQ (reference sequence). J was trimmed by 2 bases and V by 5 bases; bases with no gene match: 8. CDR3 length equals 16 residues. Here the CDR3 reads CASSPQGAGGNQPQHF. DNA of the CDR3: TGTGCCAGCAGCCCGCAGGGGGCAGGGGGCAATCAGCCCCAGCATTTT. Using reference TRBV7-9 and TRBJ1-5 for the parts outside the CDR3, the full variable domain is DTGVSQNPRHKITKRGQNVTFRCDPISEHNRLYWYRQTLGQGPEFLTYFQNEAQLEKSRLLSDRFSAERPKGSFSTLEIQRTEQGDSAMYLCASSPQGAGGNQPQHFGDGTRLSIL.

This clone came up once. V gene TRBV19 combines with J gene TRBJ2-2; D unresolved. The germline V gene encodes CDR1 LNHDA and CDR2 SQIVND (reference sequence). The V end was cut by 3 bases, the J end by 6 bases, with 5 bases between. There are 12 residues in the CDR3. The CDR3 sequence is CASSIQSGELFF. CDR3 sequence (DNA): TGTGCCAGTAGTATCCAGTCCGGGGAGCTGTTTTTT.

The count of this clone is one. V is TRBV4-2 and J is TRBJ2-7, with D possibly matching TRBD2 (5 bases). The CDR3 is 17 amino acids. Germline CDR1 reads LGHNA; CDR2 reads YNFKEQ. V was shortened by 1 base and J by 0 bases, with 16 bases between the two germline ends. This CDR3 is CASSQGGEGVRSYEQYF. CDR3 nucleotide sequence: TGTGCCAGCAGCCAAGGGGGAGAAGGTGTCCGCTCCTACGAGCAGTACTTC.

This chain links TRBV9 with TRBJ2-7, with TRBD2 identical over 8 bases. Trimming took 3 bases from V and 4 from J; bases not matched to a gene: 9. Germline values: CDR1 SGDLS, CDR2 YYNGEE. The CDR3 loop spans 15 amino acids. As DNA, the CDR3 is TGTGCCAGCAGCGCCCCCCAGCGGGGGAGATACGAGCAGTACTTC. Encoded protein: CASSAPQRGRYEQYF.

The V gene is TRBV6-1, the J gene TRBJ1-2; 7 bases are shared with TRBD1. This CDR3 contains 13 residues. CDR1 and CDR2 from the germline V gene are MNHNS and SASEGT. With 3 bases clipped from V and 4 bases from J, the junction kept 2 bases outside the gene matches. The CDR3 loop is CASSETGSYGYTF. In DNA, the CDR3 is TGTGCCAGCAGTGAGACAGGGAGCTATGGCTACACCTTC.